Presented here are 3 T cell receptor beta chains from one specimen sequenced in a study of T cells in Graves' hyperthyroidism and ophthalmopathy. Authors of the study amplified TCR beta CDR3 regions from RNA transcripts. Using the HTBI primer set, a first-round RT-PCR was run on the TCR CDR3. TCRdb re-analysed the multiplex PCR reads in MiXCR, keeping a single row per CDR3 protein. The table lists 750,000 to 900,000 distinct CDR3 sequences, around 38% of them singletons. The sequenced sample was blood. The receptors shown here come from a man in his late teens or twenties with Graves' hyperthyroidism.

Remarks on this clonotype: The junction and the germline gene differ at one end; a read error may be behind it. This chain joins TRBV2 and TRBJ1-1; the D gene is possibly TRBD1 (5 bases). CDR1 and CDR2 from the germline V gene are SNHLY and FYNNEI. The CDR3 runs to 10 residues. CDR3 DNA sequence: TGTACCAGCAGGGCCACTGAAGCTTTCTTT. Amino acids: CTSRATEAFF.

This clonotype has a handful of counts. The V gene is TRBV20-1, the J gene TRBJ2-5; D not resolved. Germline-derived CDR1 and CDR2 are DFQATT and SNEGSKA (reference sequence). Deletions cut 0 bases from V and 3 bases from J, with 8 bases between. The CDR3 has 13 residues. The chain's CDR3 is CSARDRAKETQYF. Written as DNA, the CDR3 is TGCAGTGCTAGAGACAGAGCAAAAGAGACCCAGTACTTC.

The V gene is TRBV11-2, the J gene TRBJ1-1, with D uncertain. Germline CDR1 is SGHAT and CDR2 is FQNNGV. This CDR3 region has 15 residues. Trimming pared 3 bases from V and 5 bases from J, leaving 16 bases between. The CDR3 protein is CASSFGGQINTEAFF. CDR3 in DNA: TGTGCCAGCAGCTTTGGCGGGCAGATAAATACTGAAGCTTTCTTT.